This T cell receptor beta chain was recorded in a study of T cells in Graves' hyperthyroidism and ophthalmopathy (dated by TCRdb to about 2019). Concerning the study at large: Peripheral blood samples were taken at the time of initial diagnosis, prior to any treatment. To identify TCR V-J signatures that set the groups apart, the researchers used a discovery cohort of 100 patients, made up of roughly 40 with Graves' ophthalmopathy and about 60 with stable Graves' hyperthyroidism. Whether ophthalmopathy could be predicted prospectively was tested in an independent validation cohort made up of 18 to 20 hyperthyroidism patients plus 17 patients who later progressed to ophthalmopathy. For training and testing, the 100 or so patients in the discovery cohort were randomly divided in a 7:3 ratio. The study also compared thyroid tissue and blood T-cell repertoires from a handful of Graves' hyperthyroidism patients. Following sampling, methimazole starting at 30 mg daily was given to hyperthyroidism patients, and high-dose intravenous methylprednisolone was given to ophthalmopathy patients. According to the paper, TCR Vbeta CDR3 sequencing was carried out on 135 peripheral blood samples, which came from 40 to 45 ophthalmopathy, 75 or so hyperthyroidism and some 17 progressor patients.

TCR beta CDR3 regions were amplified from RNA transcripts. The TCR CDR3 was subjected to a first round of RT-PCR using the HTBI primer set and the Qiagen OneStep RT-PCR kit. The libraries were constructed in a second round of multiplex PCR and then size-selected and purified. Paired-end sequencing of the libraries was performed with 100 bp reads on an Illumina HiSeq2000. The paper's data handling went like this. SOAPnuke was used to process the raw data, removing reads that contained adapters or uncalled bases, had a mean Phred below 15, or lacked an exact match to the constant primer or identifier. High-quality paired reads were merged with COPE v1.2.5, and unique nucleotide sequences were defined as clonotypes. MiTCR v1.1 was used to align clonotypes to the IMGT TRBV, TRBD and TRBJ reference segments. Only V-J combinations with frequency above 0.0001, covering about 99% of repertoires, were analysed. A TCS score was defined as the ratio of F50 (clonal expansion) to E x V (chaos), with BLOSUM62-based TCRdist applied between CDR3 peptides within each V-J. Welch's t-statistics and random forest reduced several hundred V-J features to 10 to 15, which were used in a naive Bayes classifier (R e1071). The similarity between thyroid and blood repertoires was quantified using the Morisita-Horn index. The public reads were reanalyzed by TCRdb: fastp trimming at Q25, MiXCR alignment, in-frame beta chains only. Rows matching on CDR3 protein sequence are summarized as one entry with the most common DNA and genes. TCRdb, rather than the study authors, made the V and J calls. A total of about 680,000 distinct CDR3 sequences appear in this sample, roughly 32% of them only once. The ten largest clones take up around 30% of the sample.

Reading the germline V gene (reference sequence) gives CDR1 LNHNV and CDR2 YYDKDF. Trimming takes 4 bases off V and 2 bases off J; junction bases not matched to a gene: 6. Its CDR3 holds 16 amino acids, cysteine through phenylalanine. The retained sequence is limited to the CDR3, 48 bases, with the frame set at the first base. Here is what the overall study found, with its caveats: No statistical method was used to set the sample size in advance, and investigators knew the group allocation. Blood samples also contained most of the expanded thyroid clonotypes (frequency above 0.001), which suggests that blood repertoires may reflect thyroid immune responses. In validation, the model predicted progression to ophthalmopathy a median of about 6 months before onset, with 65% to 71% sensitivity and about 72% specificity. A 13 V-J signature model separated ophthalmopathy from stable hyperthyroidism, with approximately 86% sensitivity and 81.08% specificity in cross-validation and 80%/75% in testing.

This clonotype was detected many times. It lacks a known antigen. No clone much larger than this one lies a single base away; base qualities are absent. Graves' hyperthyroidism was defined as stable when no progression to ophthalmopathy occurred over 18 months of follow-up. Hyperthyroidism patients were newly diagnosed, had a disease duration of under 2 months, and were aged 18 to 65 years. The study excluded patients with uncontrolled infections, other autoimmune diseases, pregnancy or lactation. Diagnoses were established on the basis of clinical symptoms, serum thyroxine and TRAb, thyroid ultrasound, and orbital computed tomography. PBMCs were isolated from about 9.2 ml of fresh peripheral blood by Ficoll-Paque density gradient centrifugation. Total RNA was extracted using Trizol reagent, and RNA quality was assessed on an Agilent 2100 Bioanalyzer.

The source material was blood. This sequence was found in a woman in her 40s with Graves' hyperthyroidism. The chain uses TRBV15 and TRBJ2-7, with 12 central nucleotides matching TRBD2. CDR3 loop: CATSTSGRALPYEQYF. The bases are TGTGCCACCAGCACTAGCGGGAGGGCCTTACCCTACGAGCAGTACTTC.